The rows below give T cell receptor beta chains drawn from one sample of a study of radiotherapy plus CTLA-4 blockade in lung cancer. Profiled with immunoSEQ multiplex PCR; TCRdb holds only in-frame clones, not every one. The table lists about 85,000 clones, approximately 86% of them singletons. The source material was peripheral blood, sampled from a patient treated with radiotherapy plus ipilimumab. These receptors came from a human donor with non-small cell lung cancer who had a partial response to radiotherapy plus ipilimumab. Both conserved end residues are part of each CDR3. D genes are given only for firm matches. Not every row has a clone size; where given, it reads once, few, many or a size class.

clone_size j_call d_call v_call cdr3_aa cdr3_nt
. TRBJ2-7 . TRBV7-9 CASSLAQVSYEQYF TGTGCCAGCAGCTTAGCGCAGGTCTCCTACGAGCAGTACTTC
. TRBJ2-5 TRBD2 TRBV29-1 CSVRLAGETQYF TGCAGCGTCCGACTAGCGGGAGAGACCCAGTACTTC
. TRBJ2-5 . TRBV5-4 CASSSKGGFPETQYF TGTGCCAGCAGCTCGAAAGGGGGATTTCCAGAGACCCAGTACTTC
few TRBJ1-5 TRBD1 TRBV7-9 CASSLAGTATHQHQHF TGTGCCAGCAGCTTAGCAGGGACAGCAACTCATCAGCACCAGCATTTT
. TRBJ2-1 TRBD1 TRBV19 CASSSRDRDNEQFF TGTGCCAGTAGTTCCCGGGACAGGGACAATGAGCAGTTCTTC
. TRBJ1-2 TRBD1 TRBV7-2 CASSPIRTGYGYTF TGTGCCAGCAGCCCAATCCGGACAGGGTATGGCTACACCTTC
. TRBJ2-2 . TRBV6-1 CASRLDRAGAGELFF TGTGCCAGCAGATTGGACAGGGCGGGGGCCGGGGAGCTGTTTTTT
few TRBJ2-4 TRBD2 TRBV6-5 CASSYGGSGAKNIQYF TGTGCCAGCAGTTACGGCGGGAGTGGAGCCAAAAACATTCAGTACTTC
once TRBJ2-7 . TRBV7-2 CASSRSSSAYEQYF TGTGCCAGCAGCCGGAGCAGTTCGGCCTACGAGCAGTACTTC
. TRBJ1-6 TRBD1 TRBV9 CASSRRGGSPLHF TGTGCCAGCAGCCGTCGAGGGGGCTCACCCCTCCACTTT
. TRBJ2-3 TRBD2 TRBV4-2 CASSQDLAGGPDTQYF TGTGCCAGCAGCCAAGATCTAGCGGGAGGGCCAGATACGCAGTATTTT